This T cell receptor beta chain is drawn from a study of T cells in Graves' hyperthyroidism and ophthalmopathy. Reasons for excluding patients were uncontrolled infection, other autoimmune disease, pregnancy or lactation. Clinicians diagnosed patients from clinical symptoms, serum thyroxine and TRAb, thyroid ultrasound and orbital computed tomography. The source material, RNA transcripts, was used to amplify TCR beta CDR3 regions. An initial round of RT-PCR targeting the TCR CDR3 relied on the HTBI primer set. TCRdb re-analysed the multiplex PCR reads in MiXCR, keeping a single row per CDR3 protein. Found here are about 710,000 distinct CDR3 sequences, roughly 17% of them singletons; the top ten hold under 10%. Trimming took off 0 bases at V and 8 bases at J, with 11 bases between the two ends. The germline V gene encodes CDR1 SGHRS and CDR2 YFSETQ. This CDR3 has 14 residues. This clonotype has ten or more counts. No antigen is known for it.

Findings of the study overall: The authors' 13 V-J model separated ophthalmopathy from stable hyperthyroidism. Most clonotypes expanded in thyroid above 0.001 were likewise present in blood.

The chain recombines TRBV5-1 with TRBJ2-2; D remains ambiguous. This TCR came from a man between 18 and 35 years old with Graves' hyperthyroidism. The sequencing sample was made of blood. Written as DNA, the CDR3 is TGCGCCAGCAGCTTGGCCGGAAGTGGTGGGGAGCTGTTTTTT. Its protein product is CASSLAGSGGELFF. Using reference TRBV5-1 and TRBJ2-2 for the parts outside the CDR3, the full variable domain is KAGVTQTPRYLIKTRGQQVTLSCSPISGHRSVSWYQQTPGQGLQFLFEYFSETQRNKGNFPGRFSGRQFSNSRSEMNVSTLELGDSALYLCASSLAGSGGELFFGEGSRLTVL.